This TCR beta chain was identified during a study of OX40 agonist ivuxolimab in advanced cancers. Study-level information: The group had a mean age of around 60 years, ranged from about 20 to 90, and was 82.7% male.

This CDR3 contains 15 residues. V lost 5 bases, J lost 2 bases, and 15 bases lay in between. Germline CDR1 SGHRS, CDR2 YFSETQ. On this clone itself: The antigen remains undetermined.

Overall study results and limits: Expanded peripheral T cells had an undetermined antigen specificity.

Baseline, cycle 4 day 1, and cycle 7 day 1 were the blood sampling points. Clones were read by immunoSEQ multiplex PCR, and TCRdb kept only the in-frame ones, dropping some. Of some 66,000 clones in the sample, roughly 87% were seen once. The material was CD4+ or CD8+ T cells sorted from blood, obtained in a trial of the OX40 agonist ivuxolimab. The source is an adult with an advanced solid tumor such as melanoma, head and neck, liver or kidney cancer. V and J are TRBV5-1 and TRBJ2-3; the D gene could be TRBD1 or TRBD2 (5 bases each). CDR3 DNA: TGCGCCAGCAGGTTGTCCCGGGGCTTCACAGATACGCAGTATTTT. The encoded protein is CASRLSRGFTDTQYF.